The TCR beta chain under discussion was sequenced for a study of blood T cell repertoires in COVID-19. Study at large: Sites in the United States, Italy and Spain provided acute and convalescent COVID-19 samples. T cells, B-cell-depleted T cells, or PBMCs provided the cDNA or gDNA that served as material.

CDR3 size: 18 residues. CDR1 and CDR2 (germline): LGHNT, FRNRAP. V lost 0 bases, J lost 0 bases, and 15 bases lay in between. Recruited during active infection, patients (from Seattle) were subsequently followed longitudinally. Authors' data handling: Amplification of reference gene primers provided the estimated nucleated cell counts. TCRdb's table, derived via immunoSEQ multiplex PCR, lists solely in-frame clones and lacks some. V, J and clone size reflect that table, while D and trimming were determined from the DNA. Of 120,000 to 150,000 clones listed, 70% to 90% are singletons. The rearrangement links TRBV12-5 to TRBJ2-4; tentative D call: TRBD2 (5 bases). The sequenced sample consisted of peripheral blood. The sequence was collected from a woman in her fifties or sixties with COVID-19, enrolled during active disease. In DNA form, the CDR3 reads TGTGCTAGTGGTTTGGTTGTTTCACTAGTCGGAGCCAAAAACATTCAGTACTTC. Protein product: CASGLVVSLVGAKNIQYF.